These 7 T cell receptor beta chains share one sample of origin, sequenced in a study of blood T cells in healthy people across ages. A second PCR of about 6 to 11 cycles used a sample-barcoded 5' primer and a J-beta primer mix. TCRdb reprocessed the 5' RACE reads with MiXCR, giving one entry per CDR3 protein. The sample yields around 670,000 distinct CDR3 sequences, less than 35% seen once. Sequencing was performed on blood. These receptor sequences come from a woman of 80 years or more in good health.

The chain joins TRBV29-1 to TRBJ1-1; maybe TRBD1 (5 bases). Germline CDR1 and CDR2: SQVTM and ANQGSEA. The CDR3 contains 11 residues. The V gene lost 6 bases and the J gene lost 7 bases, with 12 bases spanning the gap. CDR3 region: CSVPGGNEAFF. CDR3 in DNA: TGCAGCGTCCCCGGGGGTAATGAAGCTTTCTTT.

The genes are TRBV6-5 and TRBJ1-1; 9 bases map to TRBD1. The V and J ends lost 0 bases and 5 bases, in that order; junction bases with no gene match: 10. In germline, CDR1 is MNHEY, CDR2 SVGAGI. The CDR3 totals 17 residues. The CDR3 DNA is TGTGCCAGCAGTTACTCTCTCCGCGGGACAGGGTATACTGAAGCTTTCTTT. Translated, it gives CASSYSLRGTGYTEAFF.

The CDR3 region is CSARILAGAYNEQFF. The CDR3 DNA reads TGCAGTGCTAGAATACTAGCGGGGGCCTACAATGAGCAGTTCTTC. The J gene is TRBJ2-1, the V gene TRBV20-1; 11 bases line up with TRBD2. The CDR3 consists of 15 residues. The trim removed 2 bases at V and 2 bases at J, leaving 2 bases unmatched. The V gene's germline CDR1 is DFQATT and CDR2 SNEGSKA (reference sequence).

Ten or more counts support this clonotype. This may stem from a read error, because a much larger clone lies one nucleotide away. The CDR3: CASSLRGEYYNEQYF. The CDR3 DNA reads as TGTGCCAGCAGCCTGAGAGGGGAGTACTACAATGAGCAGTACTTC. The chain joins TRBV5-6 to TRBJ2-1, with D possibly being TRBD1 or TRBD2 (5 bases each). The end of the DNA fits TRBJ2-7 better, so the J call may be wrong. The CDR3 has 15 residues. Germline CDR1 and CDR2: SGHDT and YYEEEE.

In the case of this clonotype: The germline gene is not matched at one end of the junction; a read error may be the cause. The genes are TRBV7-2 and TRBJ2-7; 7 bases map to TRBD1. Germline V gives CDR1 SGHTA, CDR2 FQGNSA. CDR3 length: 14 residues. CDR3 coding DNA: TGCGCCAGCAGCTTAGGGACAGTTCTCTACGAGCAGTACTTC. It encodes CASSLGTVLYEQYF. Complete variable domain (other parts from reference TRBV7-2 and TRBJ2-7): GAGVSQSPSNKVTEKGKDVELRCDPISGHTALYWYRQSLGQGLEFLIYFQGNSAPDKSGLPSDRFSAERTGGSVSTLTIQRTQQEDSAVYLCASSLGTVLYEQYFGPGTRLTVT.

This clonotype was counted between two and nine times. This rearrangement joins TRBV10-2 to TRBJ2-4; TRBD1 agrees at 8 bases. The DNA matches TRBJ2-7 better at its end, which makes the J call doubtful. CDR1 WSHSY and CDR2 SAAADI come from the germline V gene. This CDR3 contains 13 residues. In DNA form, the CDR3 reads TGCGCCAGCAGTGAGGGACAGGGCTTCGAGCAGTACTTC. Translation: CASSEGQGFEQYF.

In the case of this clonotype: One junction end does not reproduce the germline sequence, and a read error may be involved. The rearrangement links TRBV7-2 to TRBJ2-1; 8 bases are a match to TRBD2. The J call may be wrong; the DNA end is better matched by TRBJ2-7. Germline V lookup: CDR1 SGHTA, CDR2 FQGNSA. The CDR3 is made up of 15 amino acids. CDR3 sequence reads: CAGSLRAGGHNEQYF. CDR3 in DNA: TGTGCCGGCAGCTTAAGGGCGGGGGGCCACAATGAGCAGTACTTC.